The 9 T cell receptor beta chains listed next were all sequenced from one sample in a study of neurological immune-mediated disorders. A single record per CDR3 protein comes from TCRdb applying MiXCR to the 5' RACE reads. The sample shows fewer than 90,000 distinct CDR3 sequences, 10% of them seen only once. Sequenced: PBMCs. The receptor set was obtained from a man aged 35 to 55 in good health.

This clonotype has at least ten counts. For the CDR3, the DNA is TGTGCCAGCAGTTCCTGGGTGGATAGCGGGAGCATTCAGTACTTC. This sequence encodes CASSSWVDSGSIQYF. The chain combines TRBV28 with TRBJ2-7; 9 nucleotides match TRBD2. The better agreement between TRBJ2-4 and the DNA end casts doubt on the J call. There are 15 residues in the CDR3. CDR1 is MDHEN and CDR2 is SYDVKM in the germline V gene.

This clonotype has a count of ten or more. The chain combines TRBV5-1 with TRBJ2-7; 7 bases are a match to TRBD1. CDR1 SGHRS and CDR2 YFSETQ come from the germline V gene. With 7 bases clipped from V and 4 bases from J, the junction kept 11 bases outside the gene matches. The CDR3 loop spans 14 amino acids. The CDR3 region is CASAGAGGSYEQYF. The CDR3 DNA is TGCGCCAGCGCAGGGGCAGGGGGATCATACGAGCAGTACTTC.

The V call is TRBV12-3 or TRBV12-4, the J call TRBJ1-4; 7 nucleotides align to TRBD1. After removal of 5 bases from V and 14 bases from J, the junction contained 17 bases not matched to a gene. CDR3 length: 15 amino acids. CDR3 DNA: TGTGCCAGCAGTCCCCCCTTACCCCCAGGGGGGGGGCTGTTTTTT. Translation: CASSPPLPPGGGLFF.

This clonotype appeared many times. The rearrangement joins TRBV10-3 to TRBJ2-5; no clear D. Trimming took off 0 bases at V and 4 bases at J, with 3 bases between the two ends. Germline-derived CDR1 and CDR2 are ENHRY and SYGVKD. The CDR3 spans 12 residues. The CDR3 coding sequence is TGTGCCATCAGTGAGTCGAGAGAGACCCAGTACTTC. Translating it yields CAISESRETQYF.

This clonotype came up many times. CDR3 protein: CASSPGTGRGEQYF. CDR3 in DNA: TGTGCCAGCAGCCCGGGTACAGGGCGGGGCGAGCAGTACTTC. This chain uses TRBV5-6 with TRBJ2-7; D may be TRBD1 or TRBD2 (6 bases each). Trimming cost V 4 bases and J 6 bases, with 17 bases left between them. The CDR3 loop spans 14 amino acids. The V gene's germline CDR1 is SGHDT and CDR2 YYEEEE.

This clonotype showed up many times. The chain is built from TRBV20-1 and TRBJ2-1, with a tentative D call TRBD2 (6 bases). Trimming shortened V by 6 bases and J by 7 bases, and 13 bases separated the two germline ends. The CDR3 runs to 12 residues. CDR1 and CDR2 (germline): DFQATT, SNEGSKA (reference sequence). The CDR3 DNA reads TGCAGTGCCGAGGGACTTCCTAATGAGCAGTTCTTC. Its protein is CSAEGLPNEQFF.

This clonotype has at least ten counts. The chain recombines TRBV29-1 with TRBJ1-2; D unresolved. Germline V gene lookup returns CDR1 SQVTM and CDR2 ANQGSEA. The CDR3 has 14 residues. Trimming removed 5 bases at V and 8 bases at J, with 21 bases between. CDR3 loop: CSVIPQLSGNGYTF. CDR3 nucleotide sequence: TGCAGCGTTATTCCCCAGTTGTCGGGGAACGGCTACACCTTC.

This clonotype was counted at least ten times. The chain uses TRBV6-6 and TRBJ1-1; 7 bases align to TRBD1. The CDR3 contains 13 residues. CDR1 and CDR2 (germline): MNHNY, SVGAGI (reference sequence). V shed 4 bases, J shed 5 bases, and the junction held 4 bases outside the gene matches. The CDR3 spells CASSFSGGTEAFF. The CDR3 DNA follows: TGTGCCAGCAGTTTCTCAGGGGGGACTGAAGCTTTCTTT.

By share, this clonotype ranks as medium-sized. This chain uses TRBV7-2 with TRBJ2-1; D gene uncertain. Germline CDR1 reads SGHTA; CDR2 reads FQGNSA. Between the trimmed V and J ends, which lost 4 bases and 8 bases, there was a span of 9 bases. This CDR3 comprises 12 residues. The CDR3 DNA reads TGTGCCAGCAGCTCCTCCGTCGATGAGCAGTTCTTC. This gives the protein CASSSSVDEQFF.